This TCR beta chain was recovered during a study of cytomegalovirus exposure and HLA in healthy donors. TCRdb's table, derived via immunoSEQ multiplex PCR, lists solely in-frame clones and lacks some. This table holds 150,000 to 160,000 clones, about 86% found once. Germline values: CDR1 SGHDT, CDR2 YYEEEE. CDR3 length: 13 amino acids. V lost 7 bases to trimming and J lost 5 bases, with 15 bases between them. This clone was seen only a few times. The V and J genes are TRBV5-6 and TRBJ1-2, with D unclear. The TCR sequence derives from a man between 18 and 29 years old in good health and CMV-seropositive. Sequencing used PBMCs. The CDR3 DNA reads as TGTGCCAGCGCGGGTGGGATGGAATATGGCTACACCTTC. This codes for CASAGGMEYGYTF.